This TCR beta chain came from a study of cytomegalovirus exposure and HLA in healthy donors. The CDR3 loop spans 16 amino acids. Germline V gene data show CDR1 as KGHSH and CDR2 as LQKENI. The trim removed 3 bases at V and 1 base at J, leaving 6 bases unmatched. Those who donated were healthy bone marrow donors. The PCR used 60 Vbeta and 13 Jbeta primers. TCRdb's table, derived via immunoSEQ multiplex PCR, lists solely in-frame clones and lacks some. This sample carries around 76,000 clones, with roughly 1.5% going to the ten biggest clones. This receptor was taken from a woman aged 60-75 years in good health and CMV-seronegative. The sequenced sample was PBMCs. This chain uses TRBV18 with TRBJ2-3; 8 positions match TRBD1. This chain's CDR3 is CASSPPATGGTDTQYF. The CDR3 DNA is TGTGCCAGCTCACCGCCTGCGACAGGGGGCACAGATACGCAGTATTTT.